The clone carrying this TCR beta chain has just one count. Its matching antigen is unknown. The data stem from a study of T cell responses to AZD1222 COVID-19 vaccine. Findings of the study overall: Elevations in Spike-specific TCR breadth and depth followed administration of two AZD1222 doses. At baseline, seropositivity was found in only six AZD1222 recipients. Epitopes outside B.1.351 and B.1.1.7 mutated regions reportedly drew nearly half of spike TCRs.

The germline CDR1 and CDR2 sequences are MNHEY and SVGAGI. The CDR3 sequence is 14 residues long. V gave up 6 bases and J gave up 10 bases, with 21 bases separating them. TCRdb's copy holds only in-frame clones and misses some; the assay was immunoSEQ multiplex PCR. Of approximately 120,000 clones listed, 80% to 90% are singletons. The V call is TRBV6-5, the J call TRBJ1-1; D is ambiguous. The sequence was obtained from an adult who received the AZD1222 COVID-19 vaccine. The starting material was peripheral blood, obtained 28 days after the second AZD1222 dose. CDR3 amino acids: CASRPTSFLTAAFF. The CDR3 coding sequence is TGTGCCAGCAGACCAACGAGCTTCCTTACGGCAGCTTTCTTT.